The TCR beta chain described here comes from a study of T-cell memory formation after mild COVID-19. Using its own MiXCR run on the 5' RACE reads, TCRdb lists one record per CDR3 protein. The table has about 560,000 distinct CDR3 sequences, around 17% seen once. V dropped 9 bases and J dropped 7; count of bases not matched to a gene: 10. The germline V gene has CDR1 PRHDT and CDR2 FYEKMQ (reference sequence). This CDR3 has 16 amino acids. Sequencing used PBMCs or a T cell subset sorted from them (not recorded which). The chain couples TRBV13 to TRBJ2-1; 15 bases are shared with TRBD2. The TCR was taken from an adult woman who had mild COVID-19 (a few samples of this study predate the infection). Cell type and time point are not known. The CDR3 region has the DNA TGTGCCAGGGGGGTTTACGGGACTAGCGGGAGGAATGAGCAGTTCTTC. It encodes CARGVYGTSGRNEQFF. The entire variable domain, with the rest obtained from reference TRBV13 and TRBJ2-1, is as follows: AAGVIQSPRHLIKEKRETATLKCYPIPRHDTVYWYQQGPGQDPQFLISFYEKMQSDKGSIPDRFSAQQFSDYHSELNMSSLELGDSALYFCARGVYGTSGRNEQFFGPGTRLTVL.